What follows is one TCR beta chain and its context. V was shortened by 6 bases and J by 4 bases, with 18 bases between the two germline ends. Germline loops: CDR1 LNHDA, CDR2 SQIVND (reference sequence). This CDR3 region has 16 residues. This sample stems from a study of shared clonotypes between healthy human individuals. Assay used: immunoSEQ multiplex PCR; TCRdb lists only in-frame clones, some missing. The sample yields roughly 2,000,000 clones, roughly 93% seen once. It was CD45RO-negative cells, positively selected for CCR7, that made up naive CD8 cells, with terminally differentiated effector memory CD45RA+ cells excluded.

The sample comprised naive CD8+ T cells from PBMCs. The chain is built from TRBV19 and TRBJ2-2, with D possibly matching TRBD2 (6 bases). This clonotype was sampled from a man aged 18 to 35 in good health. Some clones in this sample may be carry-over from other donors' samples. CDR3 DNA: TGTGCCAGTAGCCAAGGGGCGGGGAGTAGCACCGGGGAGCTGTTTTTT. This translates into CASSQGAGSSTGELFF.